A single sample is the source of the 21 T cell receptor beta chains below, sequenced in a study of cytomegalovirus exposure and HLA in healthy donors. Primers included in the PCR were 60 Vbeta and 13 Jbeta primers. Generated by immunoSEQ multiplex PCR, the TCRdb table keeps only in-frame clones and is missing some. The repertoire holds 80,000 or so clones, with approximately 78% as singletons. The specimen sequenced was PBMCs. Source of these receptors: a middle-aged man in good health and CMV-seronegative.

This chain links TRBV7-2 with TRBJ2-3; D may be TRBD2 (5 bases). The germline V and J ends were trimmed by 5 bases and 5 bases, with 14 bases remaining between them. The CDR3 contains 14 residues. Germline lookup yields CDR1 SGHTA and CDR2 FQGNSA. The CDR3 protein is CASSVDGAGDTQYF. CDR3 sequence (DNA): TGTGCCAGCAGCGTTGATGGTGCGGGAGATACGCAGTATTTT. Based on the CDR3 plus reference TRBV7-2 and TRBJ2-3, the full variable domain is GAGVSQSPSNKVTEKGKDVELRCDPISGHTALYWYRQSLGQGLEFLIYFQGNSAPDKSGLPSDRFSAERTGGSVSTLTIQRTQQEDSAVYLCASSVDGAGDTQYFGPGTRLTVL.

V is TRBV5-6 and J is TRBJ1-3; D possibly corresponds to TRBD1 (5 bases). V was shortened by 4 bases and J by 8 bases, with 10 bases between the two germline ends. The CDR3 is 12 amino acids. The V gene's germline CDR1 is SGHDT and CDR2 YYEEEE. This CDR3 is CASSPGQDTIYF. In DNA form, the CDR3 reads TGTGCCAGCAGCCCAGGACAAGACACCATATATTTT. The whole variable domain, filled in from reference TRBV5-6 and TRBJ1-3, reads DAGVTQSPTHLIKTRGQQVTLRCSPKSGHDTVSWYQQALGQGPQFIFQYYEEEERQRGNFPDRFSGHQFPNYSSELNVNALLLGDSALYLCASSPGQDTIYFGEGSWLTVV.

This sequence joins TRBV19 and TRBJ1-2, with unresolved D. V shed 1 base and J shed 8 bases, with 11 bases lying between them. Germline-derived CDR1 and CDR2 are LNHDA and SQIVND (reference sequence). This CDR3 region has 13 residues. DNA for the CDR3: TGTGCCAGTAGTATAGTTTTGGGAGACGGCTACACCTTC. Protein sequence: CASSIVLGDGYTF.

CDR3 sequence (DNA): TGTGCCAGCTCACCACCTTCCTCCTTCGGTCGAGAGACCCAGTACTTC. Protein sequence: CASSPPSSFGRETQYF. The chain uses TRBV18 and TRBJ2-5; no firm D call. Germline CDR1 KGHSH, CDR2 LQKENI. Trimming took 0 bases from V and 4 from J, leaving 15 bases between them. This CDR3 spans 16 amino acids. Full variable domain (outside the CDR3, taken from reference TRBV18 and TRBJ2-5): NAGVMQNPRHLVRRRGQEARLRCSPMKGHSHVYWYRQLPEEGLKFMVYLQKENIIDESGMPKERFSAEFPKEGPSILRIQQVVRGDSAAYFCASSPPSSFGRETQYFGPGTRLLVL.

V is TRBV21-1 and J is TRBJ1-1. TRBV21-1 is termed a pseudogene. The CDR3 runs 15 residues. The CDR3: CASSKGGWGGTEAFF. The CDR3 DNA reads TGTGCCAGCAGCAAAGGTGGGTGGGGAGGCACTGAAGCTTTCTTT.

The rearrangement uses TRBV7-9 and TRBJ1-1; 12 bases are shared with TRBD1. The CDR3 spans 14 residues. Germline assignment: CDR1 SEHNR and CDR2 FQNEAQ (reference sequence). Trimming removed 5 bases from V and 4 bases from J; junction bases left unmatched: 2. CDR3 in DNA: TGTGCCAGCAGCGGGACAGGGGGCGTCACTGAAGCTTTCTTT. Translating gives CASSGTGGVTEAFF. The whole variable domain, remainder taken from reference TRBV7-9 and TRBJ1-1, is DTGVSQNPRHKITKRGQNVTFRCDPISEHNRLYWYRQTLGQGPEFLTYFQNEAQLEKSRLLSDRFSAERPKGSFSTLEIQRTEQGDSAMYLCASSGTGGVTEAFFGQGTRLTVV.

This rearrangement joins TRBV7-2 to TRBJ2-2, with D unclear. This CDR3 comprises 12 residues. Germline loops: CDR1 SGHTA, CDR2 FQGNSA. V lost 5 bases to trimming and J lost 4 bases, with 5 bases between them. CDR3 sequence reads: CASSEITGELFF. The CDR3 DNA follows: TGTGCCAGCAGCGAGATCACCGGGGAGCTGTTTTTT.

The gene calls are TRBV29-1 and TRBJ2-1; 11 bases line up with TRBD2. CDR1 SQVTM and CDR2 ANQGSEA come from the germline V gene. Trimming at V came to 7 bases and at J to 0 bases, leaving 8 bases not matched to a gene. The CDR3 consists of 16 residues. DNA for the CDR3: TGCAGCGCTGTTTCTAGCGGGAGGAGCTCCTACAATGAGCAGTTCTTC. Translated: CSAVSSGRSSYNEQFF.

This sequence joins TRBV30 and TRBJ2-5, with 9 nucleotides matching TRBD2. Germline values: CDR1 GTSNPN, CDR2 SVGIG (reference sequence). The length of the CDR3 is 14 residues. V dropped 5 bases and J dropped 9; count of bases not matched to a gene: 13. In nucleotides, the CDR3 is TGTGCCTGGGAGAGCCTAGCGGGGAGAGGGGCCCAGTACTTC. Protein: CAWESLAGRGAQYF.

This clone was seen a few times. In nucleotides, the CDR3 is TGTGCCAGCAGCTCCGGGGTCTACTCTGGAAACACCATATATTTT. Amino acid sequence: CASSSGVYSGNTIYF. The rearrangement joins TRBV5-4 to TRBJ1-3; no reliable D call. Trimming took 3 bases from V and 0 from J, leaving 10 bases between them. The CDR3 contains 15 residues. CDR1 and CDR2 from the germline V gene are SGHNT and YYREEE (reference sequence).

This clone has a handful of counts. The chain uses TRBV6-5 and TRBJ1-1; no definite D call. The CDR3 spans 13 residues. CDR1 and CDR2 (germline): MNHEY, SVGAGI. V shed 7 bases and J shed 3 bases, with 12 bases lying between them. In DNA form, the CDR3 reads TGTGCCAGCAAAAACAGAGTCGACACTGAAGCTTTCTTT. This gives the protein CASKNRVDTEAFF.

This sequence joins TRBV6-1 and TRBJ1-1; TRBD1 matches 7 bases. The CDR3 is 15 amino acids. Per the germline V gene, CDR1 is MNHNS and CDR2 is SASEGT. V shed 3 bases, J shed 5 bases, and the junction held 9 bases outside the gene matches. The CDR3 loop is CASSDFRQGVTEAFF. The CDR3 region has the DNA TGTGCCAGCAGTGATTTTCGGCAGGGGGTAACTGAAGCTTTCTTT.

This rearrangement joins TRBV18 to TRBJ2-7, with 10 bases lining up with TRBD1. V was pared by 5 bases and J by 2 bases, with 9 bases of the junction left unmatched. CDR1 KGHSH and CDR2 LQKENI come from the germline V gene. The CDR3 contains 16 residues. In nucleotides, the CDR3 is TGTGCCAGCTCATTGTCCCCCGGGACAGGGGCCTACGAGCAGTACTTC. This translates into CASSLSPGTGAYEQYF.

The chain links TRBV4-2 to TRBJ1-3; 8 bases are a match to TRBD1. The CDR3 loop spans 17 amino acids. Germline V gives CDR1 LGHNA, CDR2 YNFKEQ. Germline trimming cut 1 base from V and 1 base from J; bases unmatched to any gene: 6. The CDR3 DNA reads as TGTGCCAGCAGCCAAGGAAGGACAGGGTCTTCTGGAAACACCATATATTTT. Residues: CASSQGRTGSSGNTIYF.

This clone was counted between two and nine times. The chain recombines TRBV10-3 with TRBJ2-7, with 9 bases matching TRBD1. From germline, CDR1 is ENHRY and CDR2 SYGVKD. V lost 2 bases to trimming and J lost 5 bases; unmatched junction nucleotides: 10. The CDR3 is made up of 16 amino acids. The CDR3 sequence: CAISEPFRDRDHEQYF. The CDR3 nucleotides read TGTGCCATCAGTGAGCCGTTCAGGGACAGGGACCACGAGCAGTACTTC.

This chain uses TRBV19 with TRBJ1-1, with TRBD1 matching 12 bases. Germline CDR1 is LNHDA and CDR2 is SQIVND (reference sequence). V shed 7 bases and J 4 bases; nucleotides not matched to a gene: 16. CDR3 length: 18 residues. The CDR3 reads CASTRTGTGGAKATEAFF. The DNA for the CDR3 is TGTGCCAGTACCCGCACCGGGACAGGGGGCGCGAAGGCCACTGAAGCTTTCTTT.

About this clone itself: The CDR3 does not end in the conserved phenylalanine or tryptophan, so this is likely a read error. The chain uses TRBV9 and TRBJ1-3; no clear D. The germline V gene has CDR1 SGDLS and CDR2 YYNGEE. The CDR3 has 17 residues. V gave up 2 bases and J gave up 2 bases, with 17 bases separating them. The CDR3 spells CASSVDVPPRAGNTIYV. DNA of the CDR3: TGTGCCAGCAGCGTTGACGTTCCCCCGAGGGCTGGAAACACCATATATGTT.

This chain uses TRBV2 with TRBJ2-1, with TRBD1 matching 8 bases. V was clipped by 11 bases and J by 4 bases; unmatched bases: 19. Germline CDR1 reads SNHLY; CDR2 reads FYNNEI. The CDR3 sequence is 17 residues long. CDR3 in amino acids: CAAPLTPGTGTYNEQFF. CDR3 DNA: TGTGCCGCACCTCTAACTCCCGGGACAGGAACTTACAATGAGCAGTTCTTC.

The genes are TRBV28 and TRBJ1-3; TRBD1 might be the D (5 bases). This CDR3 is 13 amino acids long. Trimming left V 10 bases short and J 2 bases short, with 12 bases between. Looked up from germline, CDR1 is MDHEN and CDR2 is SYDVKM. CDR3 sequence reads: CATSTGAGNTIYF. CDR3 coding DNA: TGTGCCACTTCAACGGGGGCTGGAAACACCATATATTTT.

The chain has TRBV4-2 and TRBJ2-3; D gene unclear. The CDR3 length is 13 residues. Germline V gene sequence: CDR1 LGHNA, CDR2 YNFKEQ. The V end was cut by 0 bases, the J end by 6 bases, with 7 bases between. CDR3 sequence reads: CASSQDHGDTQYF. The CDR3 DNA reads TGTGCCAGCAGCCAAGACCACGGTGATACGCAGTATTTT.

J is TRBJ1-2 and V is TRBV6-6, with 7 bases lining up with TRBD1. This CDR3 region has 13 residues. From germline, CDR1 is MNHNY and CDR2 SVGAGI (reference sequence). Trimming cost V 8 bases and J 7 bases; bases outside gene matches: 10. CDR3 sequence: CASSAEGAGGYTF. The CDR3 DNA reads TGTGCCAGCTCGGCCGAGGGGGCGGGTGGCTACACCTTC.